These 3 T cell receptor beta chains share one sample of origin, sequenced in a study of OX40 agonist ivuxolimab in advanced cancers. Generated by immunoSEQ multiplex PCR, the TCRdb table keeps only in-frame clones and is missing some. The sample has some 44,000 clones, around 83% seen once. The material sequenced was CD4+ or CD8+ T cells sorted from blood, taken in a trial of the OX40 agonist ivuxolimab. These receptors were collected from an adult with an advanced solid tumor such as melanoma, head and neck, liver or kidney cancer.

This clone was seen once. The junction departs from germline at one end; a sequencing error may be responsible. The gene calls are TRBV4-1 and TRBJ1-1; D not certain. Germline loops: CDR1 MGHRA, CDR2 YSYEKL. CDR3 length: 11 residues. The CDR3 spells CASSQPSEAFF. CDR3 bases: TGTGCCAGCAGCCAACCGAGTGAAGCTTTCTTT.

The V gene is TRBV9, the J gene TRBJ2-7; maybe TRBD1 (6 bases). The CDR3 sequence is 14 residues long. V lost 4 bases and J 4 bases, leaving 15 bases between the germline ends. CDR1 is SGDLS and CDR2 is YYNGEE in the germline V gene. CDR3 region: CASSLEGETYEQYF. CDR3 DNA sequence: TGTGCCAGCAGCCTTGAGGGGGAAACATACGAGCAGTACTTC.

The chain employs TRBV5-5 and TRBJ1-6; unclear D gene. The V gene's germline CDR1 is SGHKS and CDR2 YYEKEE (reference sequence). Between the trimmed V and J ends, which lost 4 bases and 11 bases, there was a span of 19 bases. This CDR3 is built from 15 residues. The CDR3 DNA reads TGTGCCAGCAGCCTACCCTTAGTTACTCCCGCACCCCTCCACTTT. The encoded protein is CASSLPLVTPAPLHF.